The 25 T cell receptor beta chains below were found in one sample sequenced in a study of shared clonotypes between healthy human individuals. Terminally differentiated effector memory CD45RA+ cells were left out of the naive CD8 fraction, which was CD45RO-negative and positively selected for CCR7. Using immunoSEQ multiplex PCR, the repertoire was profiled, and TCRdb retains in-frame clones only, with some absent. The table includes roughly 2.1 million clones, about 92% detected once. Sequencing input: naive CD8+ T cells from PBMCs. These TCRs come from a man aged 18 to 29 in good health. Some clones in this sample may be carry-over from other donors' samples.

The gene calls are TRBV7-6 and TRBJ2-3; 11 bases match TRBD2. Trimming took 6 bases from V and 3 from J; bases not matched to a gene: 5. Germline CDR1 reads SGHVS; CDR2 reads FNYEAQ. The CDR3 runs 15 residues. This chain's CDR3 is CASSTTSGRTDTQYF. DNA of the CDR3: TGTGCCAGCAGTACCACTAGCGGGAGAACAGATACGCAGTATTTT.

This clone was seen once. This CDR3 reads CASSLGVSNEQYF. CDR3 coding DNA: TGTGCCAGCAGTCTTGGGGTATCCAACGAGCAGTACTTC. The chain recombines TRBV9 with TRBJ2-7, with D unresolved. Germline CDR1 SGDLS, CDR2 YYNGEE. The V end was cut by 5 bases, the J end by 5 bases, with 14 bases between. The CDR3 has 13 residues.

The chain has TRBV7-9 and TRBJ1-1; maybe TRBD1 (6 bases). V lost 5 bases and J lost 5, with 18 bases in between. This CDR3 comprises 15 residues. The germline V gene encodes CDR1 SEHNR and CDR2 FQNEAQ (reference sequence). The CDR3 here is CASSSRTRTATEAFF. DNA of the CDR3: TGTGCCAGCAGCAGCCGGACACGGACAGCGACTGAAGCTTTCTTT. Full variable domain (rest looked up from reference TRBV7-9 and TRBJ1-1): DTGVSQNPRHKITKRGQNVTFRCDPISEHNRLYWYRQTLGQGPEFLTYFQNEAQLEKSRLLSDRFSAERPKGSFSTLEIQRTEQGDSAMYLCASSSRTRTATEAFFGQGTRLTVV.

The chain carries TRBV15 and TRBJ1-1; 9 bases line up with TRBD1. Germline V gives CDR1 LNHNV, CDR2 YYDKDF (reference sequence). Trimming removed 5 bases from V and 1 base from J; junction bases left unmatched: 5. The CDR3 extends over 15 amino acids. CDR3 sequence (DNA): TGTGCCACCAGCGGACGGGACAGGGCGAACACTGAAGCTTTCTTT. Translated, it gives CATSGRDRANTEAFF.

CDR3 in DNA: TGTGCCAGCAGTGCTCCCGGGACGTTAGAGCGAGAGACCCAGTACTTC. Protein product: CASSAPGTLERETQYF. The chain links TRBV6-1 to TRBJ2-5; D may match TRBD1 or TRBD2 (5 bases each). Trimming took 4 bases from V and 4 from J, leaving 19 bases between them. Germline V lookup: CDR1 MNHNS, CDR2 SASEGT. The length of the CDR3 is 16 residues.

This chain connects TRBV20-1 to TRBJ1-1, with 9 bases matching TRBD1. This CDR3 has 11 amino acids. Germline CDR1 reads DFQATT; CDR2 reads SNEGSKA (reference sequence). V trimming: 6 bases; J trimming: 8 bases; junction bases outside the gene matches: 4. CDR3 amino acids: CSAFGTGEAFF. DNA for the CDR3: TGCAGTGCCTTCGGGACAGGGGAAGCTTTCTTT.

The chain recombines TRBV7-9 with TRBJ2-7; 9 bases fit TRBD1. The CDR3 consists of 14 residues. Germline V gene sequence: CDR1 SEHNR, CDR2 FQNEAQ (reference sequence). V lost 5 bases and J lost 3; bases outside the gene matches: 5. DNA for the CDR3: TGTGCCAGCAGCGCACGACAGGGGGGCTACGAGCAGTACTTC. It translates to CASSARQGGYEQYF.

The table lists this clone with a count of one. The sample has other DNA sequences that encode this CDR3 too. V usage is TRBV11-2 and J usage is TRBJ2-1; the D is unclear. This CDR3 has 14 amino acids. Germline CDR1 and CDR2: SGHAT and FQNNGV. Between the trimmed V and J ends, which lost 1 base and 1 base, there was a span of 5 bases. As DNA, the CDR3 is TGTGCCAGCAGCTTAGGTGGTTCCTACAATGAGCAGTTCTTC. As protein: CASSLGGSYNEQFF.

The chain recombines TRBV9 with TRBJ2-7; 8 bases match TRBD2. This CDR3 is 17 amino acids long. From germline, CDR1 is SGDLS and CDR2 YYNGEE. V trimming: 3 bases; J trimming: 5 bases; junction bases outside the gene matches: 16. CDR3 coding DNA: TGTGCCAGCAGCGCGGGGGGGGACCCGGGACCTGTCCACGAGCAGTACTTC. Residues: CASSAGGDPGPVHEQYF.

The V gene is TRBV7-8, the J gene TRBJ2-2; TRBD2 aligns across 13 bases. Looked up from germline, CDR1 is SGHVS and CDR2 is FQNEAQ. Trimming removed 5 bases from V and 6 bases from J; junction bases left unmatched: 9. CDR3 length: 17 residues. The CDR3 DNA sequence: TGTGCCAGCAGCCGAAACCCGGGACTAGCGGGACCCGGGGAGCTGTTTTTT. It yields the protein CASSRNPGLAGPGELFF. Drawing the rest from reference TRBV7-8 and TRBJ2-2, the complete variable domain is GAGVSQSPRYKVAKRGQDVALRCDPISGHVSLFWYQQALGQGPEFLTYFQNEAQLDKSGLPSDRFFAERPEGSVSTLKIQRTQQEDSAVYLCASSRNPGLAGPGELFFGEGSRLTVL.

V gene TRBV4-3 combines with J gene TRBJ1-5, with D tentatively TRBD1 (6 bases). There are 16 residues in the CDR3. CDR1 LGHNA and CDR2 YSLEER come from the germline V gene. Trimming stripped 0 bases from V and 3 bases from J, with 12 bases between. CDR3 nucleotide sequence: TGCGCCAGCAGCCAAGAATGGAGGACAGACAATCAGCCCCAGCATTTT. It is translated as CASSQEWRTDNQPQHF.

The DNA of the CDR3 is TGCGCCAGCAGCTTGGCCGGTAGGGGGCGCGACGAGCAGTACTTC. Residues: CASSLAGRGRDEQYF. The chain recombines TRBV5-1 with TRBJ2-7, with 7 bases identical to TRBD1. V was pared by 0 bases and J by 5 bases, with 8 bases of the junction left unmatched. Germline assignment: CDR1 SGHRS and CDR2 YFSETQ. CDR3 length equals 15 residues.

The V and J genes are TRBV6-5 and TRBJ1-1; maybe TRBD1 (5 bases). This CDR3 is built from 15 residues. The V end lost 1 base, the J end lost 1 base, and 10 bases lay between the germline ends. The germline gives CDR1 MNHEY, CDR2 SVGAGI. The chain's CDR3 is CASSYYTGGNTEAFF. The DNA of the CDR3 is TGTGCCAGCAGTTACTACACAGGAGGGAACACTGAAGCTTTCTTT.

This chain links TRBV28 with TRBJ2-3; possibly TRBD2 for D (7 bases). Trimming cost V 1 base and J 4 bases, with 12 bases left between them. Germline V gene data show CDR1 as MDHEN and CDR2 as SYDVKM. The CDR3 spans 15 residues. CDR3 nucleotide sequence: TGTGCCAGCAGTTTATACAGGGAGGGAGCAGATACGCAGTATTTT. Protein: CASSLYREGADTQYF.

J is TRBJ2-2 and V is TRBV7-9; 8 bases are shared with TRBD2. V shed 2 bases, J shed 3 bases, and the junction held 8 bases outside the gene matches. The CDR3 totals 17 residues. CDR1 and CDR2 (germline): SEHNR, FQNEAQ (reference sequence). As DNA, the CDR3 is TGTGCCAGCAGCTTACGGGAGGGCCTCGGGGACACCGGGGAGCTGTTTTTT. It encodes CASSLREGLGDTGELFF.

The genes are TRBV19 and TRBJ2-3, with D perhaps TRBD1 (6 bases). The CDR3 has 19 amino acids. Per germline, CDR1 LNHDA and CDR2 SQIVND (reference sequence). Trimming cost V 4 bases and J 4 bases, with 27 bases left between them. The CDR3 sequence is CASSREPPRQGSNSDTQYF. The CDR3 region has the DNA TGTGCCAGTAGTAGGGAGCCTCCTCGGCAGGGGAGTAACTCAGATACGCAGTATTTT.

As regards this clone: The same CDR3 also results from other DNA sequences found in this sample. The chain joins TRBV7-9 to TRBJ1-6; D unclear. This CDR3 is built from 13 residues. Germline values: CDR1 SEHNR, CDR2 FQNEAQ (reference sequence). Trimming shortened V by 0 bases and J by 9 bases, and 6 bases separated the two germline ends. The CDR3 sequence: CASSLAPGSPLHF. CDR3 sequence (DNA): TGTGCCAGCAGCTTAGCGCCCGGTTCACCCCTCCACTTT. Full variable domain (missing parts from reference TRBV7-9 and TRBJ1-6): DTGVSQNPRHKITKRGQNVTFRCDPISEHNRLYWYRQTLGQGPEFLTYFQNEAQLEKSRLLSDRFSAERPKGSFSTLEIQRTEQGDSAMYLCASSLAPGSPLHFGNGTRLTVT.

The chain carries TRBV4-3 and TRBJ2-5, with 8 positions matching TRBD1. The CDR3 has 17 residues. The germline CDR1 and CDR2 sequences are LGHNA and YSLEER. Losses at the gene ends were 1 base for V and 4 bases for J; bases not matched to a gene: 11. The CDR3 is CASSQAGDRPWRETQYF. As DNA, the CDR3 is TGCGCCAGCAGCCAAGCTGGGGACAGGCCGTGGCGAGAGACCCAGTACTTC.

The V and J genes are TRBV6-6 and TRBJ2-5; possible D gene TRBD1, 5 bases. Trimming left V 2 bases short and J 3 bases short, with 13 bases between. The germline V gene encodes CDR1 MNHNY and CDR2 SVGAGI (reference sequence). The CDR3 extends over 15 amino acids. The CDR3 sequence: CASSYSPGWEETQYF. CDR3 sequence (DNA): TGTGCCAGCAGTTACAGTCCAGGGTGGGAAGAGACCCAGTACTTC.

In DNA form, the CDR3 reads TGCGCCAGCAGAAGCGCAGGGCGGGGAGCCTACGAGCAGTACTTC. Its translation: CASRSAGRGAYEQYF. V is TRBV10-2 and J is TRBJ2-7; D is perhaps TRBD2 (6 bases). The CDR3 has 15 amino acids. The V end was cut by 6 bases, the J end by 2 bases, with 17 bases between. Germline values: CDR1 WSHSY, CDR2 SAAADI.

The J gene is TRBJ2-3, the V gene TRBV7-6, with D possibly TRBD2 on 5 matching bases. The CDR3 is 15 residues long. Germline V gene sequence: CDR1 SGHVS, CDR2 FNYEAQ. Trimming stripped 1 base from V and 0 bases from J, with 8 bases between. The chain's CDR3 is CASSLGGLSTDTQYF. DNA for the CDR3: TGTGCCAGCAGCTTAGGCGGACTGAGCACAGATACGCAGTATTTT. Supplemented by reference TRBV7-6 and TRBJ2-3, the full variable domain reads GAGVSQSPRYKVTKRGQDVALRCDPISGHVSLYWYRQALGQGPEFLTYFNYEAQQDKSGLPNDRFSAERPEGSISTLTIQRTEQRDSAMYRCASSLGGLSTDTQYFGPGTRLTVL.

J is TRBJ1-2 and V is TRBV9, with 10 bases aligning to TRBD1. Per germline, CDR1 SGDLS and CDR2 YYNGEE. Losses at the gene ends were 3 bases for V and 4 bases for J; bases not matched to a gene: 9. The CDR3 contains 16 residues. DNA for the CDR3: TGTGCCAGCAGCGCTACAGGACAGGGGGGACCCTATGGCTACACCTTC. As protein: CASSATGQGGPYGYTF.

CDR3 nucleotide sequence: TGTGCCAGCAGGGGACTAGCGGGGGCCTACGAGCAGTACTTC. Protein sequence: CASRGLAGAYEQYF. V usage is TRBV6-1 and J usage is TRBJ2-7, with 14 nucleotides matching TRBD2. The CDR3 length is 14 residues. Germline CDR1 reads MNHNS; CDR2 reads SASEGT. V was clipped by 6 bases and J by 2 bases; unmatched bases: 0.

This chain connects TRBV13 to TRBJ2-1; 10 bases agree with TRBD2. V lost 3 bases and J lost 8; bases outside the gene matches: 7. Germline V lookup: CDR1 PRHDT, CDR2 FYEKMQ (reference sequence). The CDR3 spans 15 residues. The CDR3 bases are TGTGCCAGCAGCTTCGAGCGGGAGGGGATCTATGAGCAGTTCTTC. This encodes CASSFEREGIYEQFF.

The V call is TRBV28, the J call TRBJ2-7, with a tentative D call TRBD2 (5 bases). This CDR3 contains 15 residues. Germline CDR1 MDHEN, CDR2 SYDVKM. V was pared by 3 bases and J by 0 bases, with 12 bases between. CDR3 nucleotides: TGTGCCAGCAGTTTGGTAGCGTATAGCTCCTACGAGCAGTACTTC. Its protein product is CASSLVAYSSYEQYF. The full variable domain, completed using reference TRBV28 and TRBJ2-7, is DVKVTQSSRYLVKRTGEKVFLECVQDMDHENMFWYRQDPGLGLRLIYFSYDVKMKEKGDIPEGYSVSREKKERFSLILESASTNQTSMYLCASSLVAYSSYEQYFGPGTRLTVT.